This T cell receptor (beta chain) emerged from a study of technical replicates of blood from a few donors. This clone was observed once. The assay was immunoSEQ multiplex PCR, and TCRdb's table has in-frame clones only and misses some. The sample holds tens of thousands of clones; approximately 97% are singletons and the top ten take roughly 0.21%. The CDR3 is 15 amino acids. The V gene is TRBV21-1, the J gene TRBJ1-2; the D call TRBD1 from the table was never checked on the DNA. TRBV21-1 is recorded as a pseudogene. This TCR was sampled from a human donor in good health. Source material: T cells isolated from PBMCs. CDR3 in DNA: TGTGCCCGCCGAATGACAGCTCTTCCTAACTATGGCTACACCTTC. It specifies CARRMTALPNYGYTF.